The clone carrying this T cell receptor (beta chain) ranks as medium-sized. Its antigen remains unidentified. TCRdb redid the calling of the multiplex PCR reads with MiXCR, one entry per CDR3 protein. The sample carries about 2,000 distinct CDR3 sequences, roughly 1.3% recorded once. Regarding the study as a whole: Tumor memory CD4+ T cell TCR gene usage clustered with blood and lymph node memory CD4+ cells and lymph node naive CD4+ cells.

The receptor comes from a female donor with breast cancer. Sequenced material: naive CD4+ T cells sorted from blood. Subset described: naive CD4+ T cells, CD4+CD45RA+CD25-.

The CDR3 nucleotides are TGTGCCAGCAGTTTGGGACAGGTCGATGGCTACACCTTC. It specifies CASSLGQVDGYTF. The V call is TRBV12-3 or TRBV12-4, the J call TRBJ1-2; TRBD1 aligns across 8 bases. The CDR3 has 13 amino acids. V lost 3 bases and J lost 6; bases outside the gene matches: 3.